This T cell receptor beta chain was identified during a study of shared clonotypes between healthy human individuals. Study outcomes and limitations: Even with large depth, rarefaction showed that sorted-subset sequencing was incomplete. A handful of donors had about 5.1% of their naive CD4 clonotypes in common.

Sequencing was performed with immunoSEQ multiplex PCR; in TCRdb, only in-frame clones are kept and a portion is missing. In the table there are millions of clones, around nine tenths of which are singletons. On this clone itself: The antigen remains unidentified.

The source is a man younger than 35 in good health. Sequencing was performed on naive CD4+ T cells sorted from blood. The subset is: CD45RA+ positively selected.

The CDR3 sequence: CSVTGAGGSPYEQYF. The CDR3, as DNA: TGCAGCGTGACCGGGGCGGGTGGCTCCCCCTACGAGCAGTACTTC. This sequence joins TRBV29-1 and TRBJ2-5; D may match TRBD1 or TRBD2 (5 bases each). The DNA end favors TRBJ2-7, so the J call may be wrong. This CDR3 spans 15 amino acids. CDR1 and CDR2 from the germline V gene are SQVTM and ANQGSEA.